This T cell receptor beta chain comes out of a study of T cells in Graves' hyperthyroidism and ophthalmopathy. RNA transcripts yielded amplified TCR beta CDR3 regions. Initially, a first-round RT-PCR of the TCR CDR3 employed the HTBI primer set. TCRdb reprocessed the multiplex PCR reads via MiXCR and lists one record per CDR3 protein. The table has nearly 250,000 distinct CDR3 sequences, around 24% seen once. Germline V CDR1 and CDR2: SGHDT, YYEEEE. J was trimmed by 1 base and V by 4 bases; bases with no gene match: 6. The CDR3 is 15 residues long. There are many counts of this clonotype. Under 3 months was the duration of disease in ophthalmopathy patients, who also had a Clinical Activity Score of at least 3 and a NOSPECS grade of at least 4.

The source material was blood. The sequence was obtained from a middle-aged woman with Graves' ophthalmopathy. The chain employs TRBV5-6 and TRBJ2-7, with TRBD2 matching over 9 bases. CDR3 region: CASSLTSGLSYEQYF. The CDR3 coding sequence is TGTGCCAGCAGCCTGACTAGCGGTCTTTCCTACGAGCAGTACTTC.